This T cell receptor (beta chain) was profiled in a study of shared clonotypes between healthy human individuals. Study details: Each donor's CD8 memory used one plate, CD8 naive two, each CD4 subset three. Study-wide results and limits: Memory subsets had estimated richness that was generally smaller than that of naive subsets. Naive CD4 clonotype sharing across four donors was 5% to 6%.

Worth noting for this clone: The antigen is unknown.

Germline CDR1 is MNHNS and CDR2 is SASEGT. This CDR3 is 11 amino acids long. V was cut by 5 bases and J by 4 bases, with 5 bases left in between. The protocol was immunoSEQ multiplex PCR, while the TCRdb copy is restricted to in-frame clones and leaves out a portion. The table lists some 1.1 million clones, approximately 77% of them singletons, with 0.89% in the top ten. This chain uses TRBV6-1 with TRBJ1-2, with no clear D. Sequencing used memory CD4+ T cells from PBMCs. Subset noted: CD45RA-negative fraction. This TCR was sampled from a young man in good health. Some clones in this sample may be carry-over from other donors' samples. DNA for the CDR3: TGTGCCAGCAGTACCAGCTATGGCTACACCTTC. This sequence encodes CASSTSYGYTF.